Described below is a single T cell receptor beta chain sequence and its context. Its antigen is undetermined. The library came from three nested PCR rounds adapted from ARM-PCR protocols. Using its own MiXCR run on the multiplex PCR reads, TCRdb lists one record per CDR3 protein. Here the sample spans over 85,000 distinct CDR3 sequences, about 87% being singletons. The V end was cut by 4 bases, the J end by 7 bases, with 14 bases between. Germline V CDR1 and CDR2: MNHEY, SVGEGT. CDR3 length: 14 residues. RNA was extracted from bulk tissue without any cell sorting. The source of the sample is a study of tumor and adjacent non-tumor tissue in lung cancer. Study-wide results and limits: Tumor repertoires had a smaller top 100 clone share than normal lung.

V gene TRBV6-2 or TRBV6-3 combines with J gene TRBJ2-4; TRBD1 is a possible D gene (5 bases). The sequence was collected from a man between 65 and 85 years old with non-small cell lung cancer. The sequenced material came from lung tumor tissue. CDR3 DNA sequence: TGTGCCAGCAGTTCTTTTGGACAAGGGAACATTCAGTACTTC. It encodes CASSSFGQGNIQYF.